This TCR beta chain was documented in a study of OX40 agonist ivuxolimab in advanced cancers. In regard to this clone: Its specificity is unknown.

The repertoire was sequenced with immunoSEQ multiplex PCR; TCRdb's copy has only in-frame clones and lacks some. The sample records 25,000 to 30,000 clones, around 85% being singletons. The study, taken as a whole, reports: It was not determined which antigens were specifically recognized by the peripheral T cells that had undergone clonal expansion.

The TCR originated in an adult with an advanced solid tumor such as melanoma, head and neck, liver or kidney cancer. The sample in question was CD4+ or CD8+ T cells sorted from blood, obtained in a trial of the OX40 agonist ivuxolimab.

CDR3 protein: CASSSPRTSGSLTGELFF. The DNA of the CDR3 is TGCGCCAGCAGCTCACCACGGACTAGCGGGAGCCTTACCGGGGAGCTGTTTTTT. V usage is TRBV4-1 and J usage is TRBJ2-2; 13 nucleotides agree with TRBD2. J was trimmed by 5 bases and V by 5 bases; bases with no gene match: 11. Germline V CDR1 and CDR2: MGHRA, YSYEKL. There are 18 residues in the CDR3.